This is a list of T cell receptor beta chains from one sample in a study of T cell responses to AZD1222 COVID-19 vaccine. Using immunoSEQ multiplex PCR, the repertoire was profiled, and TCRdb retains in-frame clones only, with some absent. The sample carries approximately 84,000 clones, approximately 85% recorded once. The input for sequencing was peripheral blood, taken 28 days after the second AZD1222 dose. These receptor sequences come from an adult who received the AZD1222 COVID-19 vaccine. CDR3s include the opening cysteine and the closing phenylalanine or tryptophan. The order of the fields is D gene, J gene, clone size, V gene, CDR3 length, CDR3 DNA, CDR3 protein. A D gene is named only where the DNA matches it firmly. Expanded clones get a size class; other rows say once, few or many, or leave the size out.

d_call: -; j_call: TRBJ1-2; clone_size: -; v_call: TRBV29-1; cdr3_length: 13; cdr3_nt: TGCAGCGTTGGACCGGACCCTAACTATGGCTACACCTTC; cdr3_aa: CSVGPDPNYGYTF
d_call: -; j_call: TRBJ1-1; clone_size: -; v_call: TRBV28; cdr3_length: 13; cdr3_nt: TGTGCCAGCAGTTTAGACATGAACACTGAAGCTTTCTTT; cdr3_aa: CASSLDMNTEAFF
d_call: TRBD1; j_call: TRBJ1-2; clone_size: once; v_call: TRBV3-1/TRBV3-2; cdr3_length: 15; cdr3_nt: TGTGCCAGCAGCCGGGACAGGGGGCTTGGAGATGGCTACACCTTC; cdr3_aa: CASSRDRGLGDGYTF
d_call: -; j_call: TRBJ2-5; clone_size: -; v_call: TRBV28; cdr3_length: 13; cdr3_nt: TGTGCCAGCAGTTCGACAGGACAAGAGACCCAGTACTTC; cdr3_aa: CASSSTGQETQYF
d_call: TRBD2; j_call: TRBJ2-3; clone_size: -; v_call: TRBV7-8; cdr3_length: 17; cdr3_nt: TGTGCCAGCAGCTTAGTGTGGGCTAGCGGTTCCACAGATACGCAGTATTTT; cdr3_aa: CASSLVWASGSTDTQYF
d_call: TRBD1; j_call: TRBJ1-4; clone_size: -; v_call: TRBV28; cdr3_length: 16; cdr3_nt: TGTGCCAGCAGAACCGACAGGGACAGGTGGAATGAAAAACTGTTTTTT; cdr3_aa: CASRTDRDRWNEKLFF
d_call: -; j_call: TRBJ1-1; clone_size: -; v_call: TRBV5-6; cdr3_length: 15; cdr3_nt: TGTGCCAGCAGCTTGTTAAGGAGGGCACACACTGAAGCTTTCTTT; cdr3_aa: CASSLLRRAHTEAFF
d_call: TRBD1; j_call: TRBJ2-2; clone_size: -; v_call: TRBV3-1/TRBV3-2; cdr3_length: 17; cdr3_nt: TGTGCCAGCAGCCAAGACTTTGGGACAGCGAACACCGGGGAGCTGTTTTTT; cdr3_aa: CASSQDFGTANTGELFF
d_call: -; j_call: TRBJ2-1; clone_size: -; v_call: TRBV5-6; cdr3_length: 12; cdr3_nt: TGTGCCAGCAGCTTGGGCGTCAATGAGCAGTTCTTC; cdr3_aa: CASSLGVNEQFF
d_call: -; j_call: TRBJ2-7; clone_size: -; v_call: TRBV7-8; cdr3_length: 14; cdr3_nt: TGTGCCAGCAGCATCGAGCTAACAAGAGGGGAGCAGTACTTC; cdr3_aa: CASSIELTRGEQYF
d_call: TRBD2; j_call: TRBJ2-2; clone_size: once; v_call: TRBV7-9; cdr3_length: 17; cdr3_nt: TGTGCCAGCAGCCCCCGACTAGCGGGGGGGATCACCGGGGAGCTGTTTTTT; cdr3_aa: CASSPRLAGGITGELFF
d_call: -; j_call: TRBJ1-6; clone_size: -; v_call: TRBV6-5; cdr3_length: 15; cdr3_nt: TGTGCCAGCACCCCGTTCGGGGTTAGTAATTCACCCCTCCACTTT; cdr3_aa: CASTPFGVSNSPLHF
d_call: -; j_call: TRBJ1-1; clone_size: few; v_call: TRBV7-9; cdr3_length: 13; cdr3_nt: TGTGCCACCCGGTACCTTGGCTCCACTGAAGCTTTCTTT; cdr3_aa: CATRYLGSTEAFF
d_call: -; j_call: TRBJ1-1; clone_size: -; v_call: TRBV6-5; cdr3_length: 13; cdr3_nt: TGTGCCAGCAGTACCCCTCGTAGGGGATCGGCTTTCTTT; cdr3_aa: CASSTPRRGSAFF
d_call: -; j_call: TRBJ1-4; clone_size: -; v_call: TRBV12-3/TRBV12-4; cdr3_length: 13; cdr3_nt: TGTGCCAGCAGTTTAGCGCTATGGGAAAAACTGTTTTTT; cdr3_aa: CASSLALWEKLFF
d_call: -; j_call: TRBJ1-5; clone_size: -; v_call: TRBV12-3/TRBV12-4; cdr3_length: 12; cdr3_nt: TGTGCCAGACAGGGAGGGGATCAGCCCCAGCATTTT; cdr3_aa: CARQGGDQPQHF
d_call: -; j_call: TRBJ1-1; clone_size: few; v_call: TRBV2; cdr3_length: 13; cdr3_nt: TGTGCCAGCAGTGAGGGGCTTGGCACTGAAGCTTTCTTT; cdr3_aa: CASSEGLGTEAFF
d_call: -; j_call: TRBJ2-6; clone_size: -; v_call: TRBV19; cdr3_length: 16; cdr3_nt: TGTGCCACCGTGGACCGTCTCTATTCTGGGGCCAACGTCCTGACTTTC; cdr3_aa: CATVDRLYSGANVLTF
d_call: -; j_call: TRBJ2-3; clone_size: -; v_call: TRBV9; cdr3_length: 19; cdr3_nt: TGTGCCAGCAGCGCTCATAACCCCGGGACAACCTCAAGCACAGATACGCAGTATTTT; cdr3_aa: CASSAHNPGTTSSTDTQYF
d_call: -; j_call: TRBJ2-7; clone_size: -; v_call: TRBV28; cdr3_length: 16; cdr3_nt: TGTGCCAGCAGTTCCCGGCTCCAGGGGGGGACCTACGAGCAGTACTTC; cdr3_aa: CASSSRLQGGTYEQYF
d_call: -; j_call: TRBJ2-3; clone_size: -; v_call: TRBV9; cdr3_length: 14; cdr3_nt: TGTGCCAGCAGCGTAGAACTAGCCACAGATACGCAGTATTTT; cdr3_aa: CASSVELATDTQYF
d_call: -; j_call: TRBJ1-1; clone_size: -; v_call: TRBV7-3; cdr3_length: 13; cdr3_nt: TGTGCCAGCAGCTTAACGCCTGGTGGTGAAGCTTTCTTT; cdr3_aa: CASSLTPGGEAFF
d_call: -; j_call: TRBJ1-6; clone_size: -; v_call: TRBV6-5; cdr3_length: 12; cdr3_nt: TGTGCCAGCACCCAGGGAAATTCACCCCTCCACTTT; cdr3_aa: CASTQGNSPLHF
d_call: -; j_call: TRBJ1-1; clone_size: -; v_call: TRBV6-5; cdr3_length: 13; cdr3_nt: TGTGCCAGCAGCCGGACGGGTAACACTGAAGCTTTCTTT; cdr3_aa: CASSRTGNTEAFF
d_call: -; j_call: TRBJ1-3; clone_size: -; v_call: TRBV5-1; cdr3_length: 15; cdr3_nt: TGCGCCAGCAGCTTGCTAGGCGGAGAGGGAAACACCATATATTTT; cdr3_aa: CASSLLGGEGNTIYF
d_call: TRBD1; j_call: TRBJ2-1; clone_size: few; v_call: TRBV6-5; cdr3_length: 15; cdr3_nt: TGTGCCAGCAGCTTACAGGACAGGGTATCGTTCGAGCAGTTCTTC; cdr3_aa: CASSLQDRVSFEQFF
d_call: TRBD1; j_call: TRBJ1-6; clone_size: -; v_call: TRBV5-6; cdr3_length: 15; cdr3_nt: TGTGCCAGCAGCCCGGACAGGGGTAGGAATTCACCCCTCCACTTT; cdr3_aa: CASSPDRGRNSPLHF
d_call: -; j_call: TRBJ1-5; clone_size: -; v_call: TRBV15; cdr3_length: 15; cdr3_nt: TGTGCCACCAGCAGAGAATCAGGGGAGGGTCAGCCCCAGCATTTT; cdr3_aa: CATSRESGEGQPQHF
d_call: TRBD1; j_call: TRBJ2-2; clone_size: -; v_call: TRBV10-3; cdr3_length: 17; cdr3_nt: TGTGCCATCAGTGTGTTAGGACAGGGCGAGAACACCGGGGAGCTGTTTTTT; cdr3_aa: CAISVLGQGENTGELFF
d_call: -; j_call: TRBJ2-3; clone_size: -; v_call: TRBV19; cdr3_length: 15; cdr3_nt: TGTGCCAGTAGCCCGGGGCCCTCTAGCACAGATACGCAGTATTTT; cdr3_aa: CASSPGPSSTDTQYF
d_call: TRBD1; j_call: TRBJ1-6; clone_size: -; v_call: TRBV5-1; cdr3_length: 16; cdr3_nt: TGCGCCAGCAGCTTGGAGGTAGCAGGGGGTGGGTCACCCCTCCACTTT; cdr3_aa: CASSLEVAGGGSPLHF
d_call: -; j_call: TRBJ2-2; clone_size: -; v_call: TRBV7-9; cdr3_length: 15; cdr3_nt: TGTGCCAGCAGCTTCGTCAGGTACACCACCGGGGAGCTGTTTTTT; cdr3_aa: CASSFVRYTTGELFF
d_call: TRBD1; j_call: TRBJ1-1; clone_size: -; v_call: TRBV5-8; cdr3_length: 17; cdr3_nt: TGTGCCAGCAGCCCTAGGGACAGGGGACTTCCTAACACTGAAGCTTTCTTT; cdr3_aa: CASSPRDRGLPNTEAFF
d_call: TRBD1; j_call: TRBJ1-3; clone_size: -; v_call: TRBV10-3; cdr3_length: 16; cdr3_nt: TGTGCCATCTGGGAGGACAGGAAATACTCTGGAAACACCATATATTTT; cdr3_aa: CAIWEDRKYSGNTIYF
d_call: TRBD1; j_call: TRBJ2-3; clone_size: -; v_call: TRBV27; cdr3_length: 15; cdr3_nt: TGTGCCAGCAGTCCCGGGACAGGGGGCACAGATACGCAGTATTTT; cdr3_aa: CASSPGTGGTDTQYF
d_call: TRBD1; j_call: TRBJ1-1; clone_size: once; v_call: TRBV10-3; cdr3_length: 13; cdr3_nt: TGTGCCATCAGCGGACAGGGTTTGACTGAAGCTTTCTTT; cdr3_aa: CAISGQGLTEAFF
d_call: -; j_call: TRBJ1-2; clone_size: -; v_call: TRBV28; cdr3_length: 13; cdr3_nt: TGTGCCAGCAGCTTCGGGACTAACTATGGCTACACCTTC; cdr3_aa: CASSFGTNYGYTF
d_call: TRBD1; j_call: TRBJ2-7; clone_size: -; v_call: TRBV3-1/TRBV3-2; cdr3_length: 13; cdr3_nt: TGTGCCAGCAGCCGAAACGACAGGGCCGCCCAGTACTTC; cdr3_aa: CASSRNDRAAQYF
d_call: TRBD1; j_call: TRBJ1-6; clone_size: -; v_call: TRBV14; cdr3_length: 15; cdr3_nt: TGTGCCAGCAGCCAAGAACAGGGGAATAATTCACCCCTCCACTTT; cdr3_aa: CASSQEQGNNSPLHF
d_call: TRBD2; j_call: TRBJ2-3; clone_size: -; v_call: TRBV2; cdr3_length: 17; cdr3_nt: TGTGCCAGCAGTTTGACTAGCGGGGGGAGGGGCACAGATACGCAGTATTTT; cdr3_aa: CASSLTSGGRGTDTQYF
d_call: -; j_call: TRBJ1-1; clone_size: -; v_call: TRBV5-4; cdr3_length: 12; cdr3_nt: TGTGCCAGCAGCCCCCAGGGAACTGAAGCTTTCTTT; cdr3_aa: CASSPQGTEAFF
d_call: TRBD2; j_call: TRBJ2-3; clone_size: -; v_call: TRBV6-5; cdr3_length: 14; cdr3_nt: TGTGCCAGCGGGCGTAGCGGGCGCACAGATACGCAGTATTTT; cdr3_aa: CASGRSGRTDTQYF